This TCR beta chain was retrieved from a study of blood T cell repertoires in COVID-19. In terms of age and location, participants ranged from roughly 18 to 100 years and lived in about 25 US areas. Only in-frame clones appear in the TCRdb table, and some are missing; sequencing was by immunoSEQ multiplex PCR. The sample yields some 250,000 clones, around 89% seen once. Per the germline V gene, CDR1 is SGDLS and CDR2 is YYNGEE. The germline V and J ends were trimmed by 0 bases and 6 bases, with 9 bases remaining between them. The CDR3 runs to 13 residues. The receptor's source is a middle-aged man who had recovered from COVID-19. Sequencing was done on a sample of PBMCs or T cells enriched from blood (not recorded which). The V gene is TRBV9, the J gene TRBJ1-2; D call uncertain. In DNA form, the CDR3 reads TGTGCCAGCAGCGTAGACCTGAGAAATGGCTACACCTTC. Amino acid sequence: CASSVDLRNGYTF.